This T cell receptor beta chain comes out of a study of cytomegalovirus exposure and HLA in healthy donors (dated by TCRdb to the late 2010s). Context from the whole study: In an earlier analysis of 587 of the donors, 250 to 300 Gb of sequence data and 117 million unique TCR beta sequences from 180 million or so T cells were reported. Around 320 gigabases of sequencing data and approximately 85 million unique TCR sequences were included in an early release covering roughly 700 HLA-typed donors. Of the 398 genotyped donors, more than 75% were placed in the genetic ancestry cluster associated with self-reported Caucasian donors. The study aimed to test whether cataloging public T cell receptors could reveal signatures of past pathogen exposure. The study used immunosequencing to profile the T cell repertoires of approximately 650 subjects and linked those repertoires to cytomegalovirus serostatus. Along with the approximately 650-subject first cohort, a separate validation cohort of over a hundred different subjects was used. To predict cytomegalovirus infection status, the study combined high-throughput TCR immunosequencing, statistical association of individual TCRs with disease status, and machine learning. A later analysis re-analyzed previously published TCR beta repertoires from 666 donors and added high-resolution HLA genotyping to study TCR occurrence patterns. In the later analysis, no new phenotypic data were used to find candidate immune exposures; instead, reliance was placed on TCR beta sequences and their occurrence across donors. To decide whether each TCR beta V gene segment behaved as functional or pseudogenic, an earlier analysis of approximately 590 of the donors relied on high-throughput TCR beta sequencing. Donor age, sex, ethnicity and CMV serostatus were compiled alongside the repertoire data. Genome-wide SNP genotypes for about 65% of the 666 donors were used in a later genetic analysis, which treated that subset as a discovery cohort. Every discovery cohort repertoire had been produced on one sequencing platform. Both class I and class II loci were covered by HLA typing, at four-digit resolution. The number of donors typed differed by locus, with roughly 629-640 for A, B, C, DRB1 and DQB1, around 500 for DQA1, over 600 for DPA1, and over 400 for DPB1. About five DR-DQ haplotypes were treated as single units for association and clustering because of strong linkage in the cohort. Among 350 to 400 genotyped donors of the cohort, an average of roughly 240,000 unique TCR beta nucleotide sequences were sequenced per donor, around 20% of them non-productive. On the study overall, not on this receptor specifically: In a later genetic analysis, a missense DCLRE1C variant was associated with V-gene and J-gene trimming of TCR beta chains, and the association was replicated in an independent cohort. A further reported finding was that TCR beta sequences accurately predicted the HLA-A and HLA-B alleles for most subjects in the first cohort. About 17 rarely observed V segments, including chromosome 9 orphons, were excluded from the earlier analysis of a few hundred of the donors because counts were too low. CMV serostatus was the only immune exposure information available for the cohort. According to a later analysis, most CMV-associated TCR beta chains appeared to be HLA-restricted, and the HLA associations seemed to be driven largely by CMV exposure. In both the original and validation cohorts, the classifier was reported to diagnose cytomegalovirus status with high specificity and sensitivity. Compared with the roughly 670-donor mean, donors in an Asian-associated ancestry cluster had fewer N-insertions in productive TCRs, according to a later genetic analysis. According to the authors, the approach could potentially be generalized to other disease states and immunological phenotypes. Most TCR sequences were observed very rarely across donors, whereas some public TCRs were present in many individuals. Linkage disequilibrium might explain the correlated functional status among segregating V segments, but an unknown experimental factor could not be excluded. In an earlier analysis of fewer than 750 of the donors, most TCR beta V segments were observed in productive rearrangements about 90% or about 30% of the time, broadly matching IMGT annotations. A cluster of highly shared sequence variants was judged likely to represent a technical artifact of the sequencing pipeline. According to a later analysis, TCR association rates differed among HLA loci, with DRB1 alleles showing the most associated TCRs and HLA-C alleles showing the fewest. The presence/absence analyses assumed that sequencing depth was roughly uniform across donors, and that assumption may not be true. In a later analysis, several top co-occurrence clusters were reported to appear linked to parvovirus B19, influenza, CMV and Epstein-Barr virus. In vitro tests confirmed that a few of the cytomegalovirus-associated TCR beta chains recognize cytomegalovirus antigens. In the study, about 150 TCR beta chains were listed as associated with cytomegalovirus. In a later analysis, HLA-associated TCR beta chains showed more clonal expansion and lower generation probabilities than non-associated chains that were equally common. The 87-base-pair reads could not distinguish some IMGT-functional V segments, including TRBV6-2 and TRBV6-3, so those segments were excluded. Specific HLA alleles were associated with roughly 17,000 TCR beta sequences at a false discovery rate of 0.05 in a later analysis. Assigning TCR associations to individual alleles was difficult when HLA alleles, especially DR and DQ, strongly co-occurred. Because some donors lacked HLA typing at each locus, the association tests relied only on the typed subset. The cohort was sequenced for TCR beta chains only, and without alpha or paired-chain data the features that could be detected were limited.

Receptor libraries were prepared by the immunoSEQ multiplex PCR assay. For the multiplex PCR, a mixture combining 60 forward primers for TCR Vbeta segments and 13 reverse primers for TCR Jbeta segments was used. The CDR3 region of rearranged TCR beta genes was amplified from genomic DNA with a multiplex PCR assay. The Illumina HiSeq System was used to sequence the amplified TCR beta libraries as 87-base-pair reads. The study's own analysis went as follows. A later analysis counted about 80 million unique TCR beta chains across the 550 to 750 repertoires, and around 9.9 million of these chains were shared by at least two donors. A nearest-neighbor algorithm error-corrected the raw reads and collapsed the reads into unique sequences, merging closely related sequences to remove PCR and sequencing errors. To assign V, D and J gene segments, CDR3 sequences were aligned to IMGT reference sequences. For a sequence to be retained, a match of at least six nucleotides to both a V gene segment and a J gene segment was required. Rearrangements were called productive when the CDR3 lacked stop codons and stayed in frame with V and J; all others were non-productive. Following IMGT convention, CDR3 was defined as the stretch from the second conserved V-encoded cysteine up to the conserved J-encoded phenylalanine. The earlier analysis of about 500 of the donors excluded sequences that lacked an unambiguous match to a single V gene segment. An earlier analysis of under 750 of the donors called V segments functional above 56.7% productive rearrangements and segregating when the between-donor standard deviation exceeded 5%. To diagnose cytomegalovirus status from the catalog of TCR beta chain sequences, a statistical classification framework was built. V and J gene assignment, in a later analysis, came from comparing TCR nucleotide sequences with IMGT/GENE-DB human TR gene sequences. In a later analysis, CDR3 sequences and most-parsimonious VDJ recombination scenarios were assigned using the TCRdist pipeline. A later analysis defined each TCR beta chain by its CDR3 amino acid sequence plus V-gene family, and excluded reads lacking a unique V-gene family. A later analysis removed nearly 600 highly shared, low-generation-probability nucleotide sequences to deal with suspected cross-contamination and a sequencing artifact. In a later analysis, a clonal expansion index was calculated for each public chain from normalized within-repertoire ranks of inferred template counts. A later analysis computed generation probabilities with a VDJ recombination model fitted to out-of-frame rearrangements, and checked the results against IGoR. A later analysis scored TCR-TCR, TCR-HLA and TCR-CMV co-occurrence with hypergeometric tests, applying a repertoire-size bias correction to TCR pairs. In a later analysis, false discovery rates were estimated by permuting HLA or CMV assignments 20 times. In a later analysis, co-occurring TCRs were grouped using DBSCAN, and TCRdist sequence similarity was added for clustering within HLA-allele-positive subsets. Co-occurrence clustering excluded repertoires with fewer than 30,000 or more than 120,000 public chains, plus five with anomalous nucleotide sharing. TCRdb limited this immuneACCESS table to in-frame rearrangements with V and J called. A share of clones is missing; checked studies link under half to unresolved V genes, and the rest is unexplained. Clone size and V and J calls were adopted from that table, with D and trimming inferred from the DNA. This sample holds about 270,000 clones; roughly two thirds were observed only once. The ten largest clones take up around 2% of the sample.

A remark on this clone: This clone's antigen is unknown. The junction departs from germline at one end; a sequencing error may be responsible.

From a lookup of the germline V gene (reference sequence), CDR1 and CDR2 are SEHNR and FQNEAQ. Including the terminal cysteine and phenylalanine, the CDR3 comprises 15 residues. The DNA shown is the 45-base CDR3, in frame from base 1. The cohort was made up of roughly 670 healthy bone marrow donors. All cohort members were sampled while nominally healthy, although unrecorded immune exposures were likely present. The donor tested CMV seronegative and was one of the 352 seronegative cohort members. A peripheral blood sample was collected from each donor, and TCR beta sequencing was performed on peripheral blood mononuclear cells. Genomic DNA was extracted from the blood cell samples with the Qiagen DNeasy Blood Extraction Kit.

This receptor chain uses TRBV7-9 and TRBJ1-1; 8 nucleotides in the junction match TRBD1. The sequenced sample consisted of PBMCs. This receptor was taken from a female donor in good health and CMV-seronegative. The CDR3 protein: CSSSSIRGQNTEAFF. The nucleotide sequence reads TGTTCCAGCAGCTCTATCAGGGGGCAGAACACTGAAGCTTTCTTT.